These T cell receptor beta chains were read from a single sample in a study of PD-1 blockade in classical Hodgkin lymphoma. This table comes from immunoSEQ multiplex PCR, and its TCRdb copy is limited to in-frame clones, with some not included. The table has about 36,000 clones, roughly two thirds seen once; the top ten hold 13% to 15%. This specimen consisted of peripheral blood mononuclear cells (PBMCs), obtained before the second cycle of nivolumab. The receptor set was obtained from a human donor with classical Hodgkin lymphoma. Both conserved end residues are part of each CDR3. D genes are given only for firm matches. Size values are once, few and many counts, or a class for expanded clones, and some rows have none.

v_call	j_call	clone_size	d_call	cdr3_aa	cdr3_nt
TRBV2	TRBJ1-3	NA	TRBD1	CASSLVRHRDRVGGNSGNTIYF	TGTGCCAGCAGCCTGGTTCGGCACCGGGACAGGGTAGGGGGTAACTCTGGAAACACCATATATTTT
TRBV15	TRBJ1-4	NA	TRBD1	CATSRDSDRASEKLFF	TGTGCCACCAGCAGAGATTCTGACAGGGCGAGTGAAAAACTGTTTTTT
TRBV4-1	TRBJ1-2	NA	TRBD1	CASRRQGAPENYGYTF	TGCGCCAGCAGAAGACAGGGGGCGCCTGAAAACTATGGCTACACCTTC
TRBV27	TRBJ1-2	many	NA	CASSKTTGPYYGYTF	TGTGCCAGCAGTAAGACGACAGGCCCGTACTATGGCTACACCTTC
TRBV14	TRBJ2-6	NA	NA	CASSPGYSGANVLTF	TGTGCCAGCAGCCCTGGGTACTCTGGGGCCAACGTCCTGACTTTC
TRBV5-1	TRBJ2-1	NA	TRBD1	CASSLGTGSYNEQFF	TGCGCCAGCAGCTTGGGGACAGGGTCCTACAATGAGCAGTTCTTC
TRBV5-1	TRBJ2-5	NA	NA	CASSPTGRETQYF	TGCGCCAGCAGCCCTACAGGGAGGGAGACCCAGTACTTC
TRBV25-1	TRBJ2-7	once	NA	CASSESGGRSYEQYF	TGTGCCAGCAGTGAATCTGGGGGCCGCTCCTACGAGCAGTACTTC
TRBV5-1	TRBJ2-2	once	TRBD2	CASSTGTSGNTGELFF	TGCGCCAGCAGCACGGGGACTAGCGGGAACACCGGGGAGCTGTTTTTT
TRBV9	TRBJ1-4	NA	TRBD1	CASSNSGTGPPVEKLFF	TGTGCCAGCAGCAATAGTGGGACAGGGCCCCCCGTCGAAAAACTGTTTTTT
TRBV19	TRBJ2-5	NA	TRBD2	CASGPLAGGMETQYF	TGTGCCAGTGGTCCTCTAGCGGGAGGTATGGAGACCCAGTACTTC
TRBV7-9	TRBJ1-2	NA	TRBD1	CASSLSGRGGYGYTF	TGTGCCAGCAGCTTAAGCGGCAGGGGGGGCTATGGCTACACCTTC
TRBV7-8	TRBJ2-7	NA	NA	CASSKGGAHEQYF	TGTGCCAGCAGCAAGGGGGGGGCCCACGAGCAGTACTTC
TRBV5-5	TRBJ2-7	few	TRBD2	CASSGGLAGAYEQYF	TGTGCCAGCAGCGGGGGACTAGCGGGCGCCTACGAGCAGTACTTC
TRBV7-9	TRBJ2-3	few	NA	CASSLGRSGSDTQYF	TGTGCCAGCAGCTTAGGGCGGTCGGGGTCAGATACGCAGTATTTT
TRBV10-3	TRBJ1-1	NA	NA	CAISEGSIAPEAFF	TGTGCCATCAGTGAAGGTTCAATCGCCCCTGAAGCTTTCTTT
TRBV4-2	TRBJ1-6	NA	NA	CASSQETNRDSPLHF	TGTGCCAGCAGCCAAGAAACAAATCGTGATTCACCCCTCCACTTT
TRBV19	TRBJ2-3	NA	TRBD2	CASSPSASGTQYF	TGTGCCAGTAGTCCCTCTGCTAGCGGGACGCAGTATTTT
TRBV10-3	TRBJ2-3	NA	NA	CAISEVGARRGTDTQYF	TGTGCCATCAGTGAAGTAGGAGCAAGGCGTGGGACAGATACGCAGTATTTT
TRBV10-3	TRBJ1-5	few	NA	CAISGTGRNQPQHF	TGTGCCATCAGTGGGACGGGACGGAATCAGCCCCAGCATTTT
TRBV18	TRBJ2-1	NA	TRBD2	CASSPRLAGNNEQFF	TGTGCCAGCTCACCACGTTTAGCGGGTAACAATGAGCAGTTCTTC
TRBV7-2	TRBJ2-1	NA	TRBD1	CASRTGTGSFNEQFF	TGTGCCAGCAGAACCGGGACAGGGTCCTTCAATGAGCAGTTCTTC